Described below is a single TCR beta chain sequence and its context. This entry is derived from a study of blood T cell repertoires in COVID-19. Measured with immunoSEQ multiplex PCR; TCRdb has only the in-frame clones, and not every one. The data contain 90,000 to 120,000 clones, approximately 88% of them singletons. Germline values: CDR1 MNHNY, CDR2 SVGAGI (reference sequence). J was trimmed by 7 bases and V by 5 bases; bases with no gene match: 5. The CDR3 consists of 16 residues. This receptor was identified in a human donor in a cohort sampled during active COVID-19. The chain recombines TRBV6-6 with TRBJ2-2, with 15 bases that match TRBD2. Specimen: peripheral blood. CDR3 amino acids: CASSGTSGRQNGELFF. The CDR3 nucleotides are TGTGCCAGCAGTGGGACTAGCGGGAGGCAAAACGGGGAGCTGTTTTTT.